These T cell receptor beta chains were read from a single sample in a study of T cells in Graves' hyperthyroidism and ophthalmopathy. TCRdb fed the multiplex PCR reads into MiXCR, producing one record per CDR3 protein. This sample has approximately 600,000 distinct CDR3 sequences, with 15% to 20% found just once. What was sequenced was blood. These receptors were collected from a woman in her twenties or thirties with Graves' hyperthyroidism. The CDR3 runs from the conserved cysteine through the conserved F or W. The D gene is left open where the match is weak. Not every row has a clone size; where given, it reads once, few, many or a size class.

size	V	D	J	CDR3	DNA
NA	TRBV5-5	NA	TRBJ2-1	CASSQDPRSYNEQFF	TGTGCCAGCAGCCAGGATCCGCGGAGCTACAATGAGCAGTTCTTC
NA	TRBV7-2	NA	TRBJ2-3	CGSSPRAHTDTQCF	TGTGGCAGCAGCCCAAGGGCCCACACAGATACGCAGTGTTTT
NA	TRBV5-1	TRBD1	TRBJ2-7	CASSAGNPGQGVPKEYF	TGCGCCAGCAGCGCGGGAAACCCGGGACAGGGAGTTCCGAAGGAGTACTTC
NA	TRBV2	NA	TRBJ2-3	CASSFYICSGGGSYTDTQYF	NA
NA	TRBV9	NA	TRBJ2-7	CASSVGGADYEQYF	TGTGCCAGCAGCGTAGGAGGGGCGGACTACGAGCAGTACTTC
many	TRBV11-2	NA	TRBJ2-7	CASSPPGGKQYF	TGTGCCAGCAGCCCACCCGGGGGCAAGCAGTACTTC
many	TRBV7-8	NA	TRBJ2-5	CASSSRGPGTQYF	TGTGCCAGCAGCTCCCGGGGGCCCGGGACCCAGTACTTC
many	TRBV7-2	TRBD1	TRBJ2-2	CASSPRGDRVDTGELFF	TGTGCCAGCAGCCCTAGGGGGGACAGGGTTGACACCGGGGAGCTGTTTTTT
NA	TRBV20-1	NA	TRBJ1-5	CSARDARGSPKGDQPQHF	TGCAGTGCTAGAGATGCCCGGGGTTCCCCAAAGGGAGATCAGCCCCAGCATTTT
few	TRBV15	TRBD1	TRBJ2-4	CATSGLGQGSENIQYF	TGTGCCACCAGCGGGTTAGGACAGGGCTCCGAAAACATTCAGTACTTC
many	TRBV27	NA	TRBJ1-1	CASSLWAAGEAFF	TGTGCCAGCAGTTTATGGGCAGCTGGTGAAGCTTTCTTT
many	TRBV6-2/TRBV6-3	NA	TRBJ2-7	CAAGLTYYEQYF	TGTGCCGCGGGGTTGACTTACTACGAGCAGTACTTC
NA	TRBV4-3	TRBD2	TRBJ2-1	CASSQAGLAGLNEQFF	TGCGCCAGCAGCCAAGCAGGACTAGCGGGACTCAATGAGCAGTTCTTC
few	TRBV7-9	TRBD1	TRBJ1-4	CASSPGTGGIEKLFF	TGTGCCAGCAGCCCGGGGACAGGGGGCATTGAAAAACTGTTTTTT
many	TRBV2	TRBD2	TRBJ2-3	CASSEGRFGLGVTDTQYF	TGTGCCAGCAGTGAAGGAAGGTTTGGACTAGGGGTGACAGATACGCAGTATTTT